This T cell receptor beta chain appears in the sequencing data of a study of blood T cell repertoires in COVID-19 (dated by TCRdb to the early 2020s). Background on the whole study: Samples covering the acute and convalescent phases of COVID-19 were provided by collaborators in the United States, Italy and Spain. The prospective study material was composed of cDNA or gDNA derived from T cells, B-cell-depleted T cells, or PBMCs. Subjects who had been exposed to COVID-19, were actively infected with it, or had recovered from it provided the deeply sampled blood TCRbeta repertoires that made up the dataset. The repertoires were made available in a free public database intended to serve as a resource for research on the immune response to SARS-CoV-2. The samples were drawn from two sources: the first 160 participants of the ongoing ImmuneRACE study, and 1,000 to 1,500 subjects contributed by 6 global collaborators. A de-identified subject ID, COVID-19 status, age in years and sex were almost always included in the sample metadata. Where HLA class I and class II types were available, the types were taken from metadata supplied by the sample provider, not from assay-based typing.

TCRbeta CDR3 regions were amplified from genomic DNA by means of the immunoSEQ Assay, a bias-controlled multiplex PCR. The original methods were these. Nucleated cell counts per sample were estimated from amplification of reference gene primers within the assay. Sequence reads were collapsed and filtered to measure the absolute abundance of every unique TCRbeta CDR3 rearrangement. Productive Simpson clonality was computed per sample as the square root of Simpson's diversity index over productive rearrangements. As stored in TCRdb, this immuneACCESS dataset retains in-frame rearrangements with V and J assigned. A fraction of the clones does not appear; measured against another copy, unresolved V genes explain less than half of the discrepancy, and the remainder lacks a known reason. The DNA was the basis for D and trimming; V, J and clone size are from that table. The sample contains around 200,000 clones, about 90% of them found a single time. The ten biggest clones cover 1.9% of the sample.

On this clone: No cognate antigen has been identified for it. Nothing much larger sits one base from this clone, and base qualities are not available.

Each collaborating institution followed its own protocols to collect whole blood in K2EDTA tubes. For TCRbeta analysis, collaborator samples were shipped as frozen whole blood, as isolated PBMCs, or as DNA extracted from either sample type. Overall study results and their limits: How much clinical and demographic metadata was included differed by source and by participant, and the metadata was provided uncurated.

The CDR3 runs 14 amino acids, cysteine and phenylalanine included. CDR3 DNA only is kept here, 42 bases in frame from base 1. Trimming takes 5 bases off V and 5 bases off J; junction bases not matched to a gene: 4. Sequences MDHEN (CDR1) and SYDVKM (CDR2) are obtained from the germline V gene. The sequenced sample consisted of peripheral blood. The chain is made from TRBV28 and TRBJ1-5; 9 middle bases align to TRBD1. The clonotype originates from a man in his forties with active or convalescent COVID-19. The DNA sequence is as follows: TGTGCCAGCAGTCCAGGGACAGGGCATCAGCCCCAGCATTTT. Its coded protein is CASSPGTGHQPQHF.